The 22 T cell receptor beta chains presented below share a single source sample, sequenced in a study of cytomegalovirus exposure and HLA in healthy donors. Assay: immunoSEQ multiplex PCR; the TCRdb copy retains only in-frame clones and omits some. The table shows 100,000 to 150,000 clones, with 89% occurring only once. The material sequenced was PBMCs. The source is a woman aged 18-29 years in good health and CMV-seronegative.

The genes are TRBV18 and TRBJ2-2; 9 bases are shared with TRBD1. Germline V gene data show CDR1 as KGHSH and CDR2 as LQKENI. J gave up 4 bases and V 1 base, and 1 base lay outside the gene matches. The CDR3 length is 15 residues. Here the CDR3 reads CASSPRQGGTGELFF. CDR3 bases: TGTGCCAGCTCACCACGACAGGGGGGCACCGGGGAGCTGTTTTTT.

This chain joins TRBV2 and TRBJ2-7; a possible D gene is TRBD1 (5 bases). V lost 6 bases, J lost 6 bases, and 21 bases lay in between. The germline CDR1 and CDR2 sequences are SNHLY and FYNNEI. CDR3 length: 15 amino acids. CDR3 sequence (DNA): TGTGCCAGCAGCCCCGGTGCAGGGTTGCCTCCCGAGCAGTACGTC. It is translated as CASSPGAGLPPEQYV.

This clone was observed a few times. The chain is built from TRBV30 and TRBJ2-7, with D uncertain. Per the germline V gene, CDR1 is GTSNPN and CDR2 is SVGIG (reference sequence). CDR3 length equals 11 residues. Trimming removed 5 bases at V and 0 bases at J, with 5 bases between. CDR3 residues: CAWGSSYEQYF. CDR3 in DNA: TGTGCCTGGGGCAGCTCCTACGAGCAGTACTTC.

The chain joins TRBV2 to TRBJ2-7; D perhaps matches TRBD1 (5 bases). Trimming pared 5 bases from V and 4 bases from J, leaving 12 bases between. The CDR3 loop spans 13 amino acids. Germline V lookup: CDR1 SNHLY, CDR2 FYNNEI. CDR3 nucleotide sequence: TGTGCCAGCAGTTTGGACACCTTATACGAGCAGTACGTC. Its protein is CASSLDTLYEQYV.

The rearrangement joins TRBV28 to TRBJ2-7, with D uncertain. The germline V and J ends were trimmed by 1 base and 2 bases, with 12 bases remaining between them. The germline CDR1 and CDR2 sequences are MDHEN and SYDVKM. This CDR3 spans 15 amino acids. DNA of the CDR3: TGTGCCAGCAGTTTATCCCCGTCTAGTACCTACGAGCAGTACTTC. It translates to CASSLSPSSTYEQYF.

This sequence joins TRBV25-1 and TRBJ1-3; 7 bases map to TRBD1. Germline lookup yields CDR1 MGHDK and CDR2 SYGVNS. V was pared by 1 base and J by 0 bases, with 0 bases of the junction left unmatched. The CDR3 totals 15 residues. The CDR3 reads CASSEWTGSGNTIYF. The CDR3 DNA reads as TGTGCCAGCAGTGAATGGACAGGCTCTGGAAACACCATATATTTT.

The chain is built from TRBV6-4 and TRBJ2-6; perhaps TRBD2 as D (6 bases). The germline V gene encodes CDR1 MRHNA and CDR2 SNTAGT. V was pared by 5 bases and J by 0 bases, with 17 bases between. This CDR3 contains 18 residues. The chain's CDR3 is CASSPSGTLGSGANVLTF. In DNA form, the CDR3 reads TGTGCCAGCAGTCCGTCGGGGACTCTGGGCTCTGGGGCCAACGTCCTGACTTTC.

The chain joins TRBV19 to TRBJ2-1, with 8 bases that match TRBD2. V lost 8 bases, J lost 0 bases, and 6 bases stayed unmatched. The CDR3 is 15 residues long. Germline V gives CDR1 LNHDA, CDR2 SQIVND (reference sequence). CDR3 amino acids: CASGLAGSSYNEQFF. The CDR3 bases are TGTGCCAGTGGTCTAGCGGGTAGCTCCTACAATGAGCAGTTCTTC.

The chain carries TRBV5-6 and TRBJ2-1, with 7 nucleotides matching TRBD1. V shed 2 bases, J shed 4 bases, and the junction held 6 bases outside the gene matches. The germline V gene has CDR1 SGHDT and CDR2 YYEEEE. The CDR3 covers 15 residues. Written as DNA, the CDR3 is TGTGCCAGCAGCTTTACAGGGGCGGGTTACAATGAGCAGTTCTTC. It yields the protein CASSFTGAGYNEQFF.

CDR3 sequence reads: CAWSLHTGQPQHF. The CDR3 coding sequence is TGTGCCTGGAGTCTCCATACGGGGCAGCCCCAGCATTTT. The chain joins TRBV30 to TRBJ1-5; D unclear. Germline CDR1 reads GTSNPN; CDR2 reads SVGIG (reference sequence). The CDR3 is made up of 13 amino acids. V lost 2 bases to trimming and J lost 7 bases, with 12 bases between them.

The CDR3 nucleotides are TGCGCCAGCAGCCCTTTAGCGGGAGGTAACAATGAGCAGTTCTTC. This gives the protein CASSPLAGGNNEQFF. The V gene is TRBV4-3, the J gene TRBJ2-1; 10 positions agree with TRBD2. Trimming at V came to 4 bases and at J to 5 bases, leaving 5 bases not matched to a gene. This CDR3 comprises 15 residues. Germline CDR1 and CDR2: LGHNA and YSLEER.

This chain's CDR3 is CASSFGRGNTEAFF. The DNA for the CDR3 is TGTGCCAGCAGCTTTGGTAGGGGGAACACTGAAGCTTTCTTT. The rearrangement joins TRBV5-6 to TRBJ1-1; perhaps TRBD1 as D (5 bases). Germline lookup yields CDR1 SGHDT and CDR2 YYEEEE. CDR3 length: 14 residues. V was trimmed by 2 bases and J by 1 base, leaving 9 bases between them.

This sequence joins TRBV2 and TRBJ2-7; maybe TRBD1 (6 bases). The V gene's germline CDR1 is SNHLY and CDR2 FYNNEI. CDR3 length equals 13 residues. The ends were cut back, 4 bases at V and 2 bases at J, with 9 bases in the middle. The CDR3 reads CASSAGTTYEQYF. The CDR3 coding sequence is TGTGCCAGCAGTGCCGGGACAACCTACGAGCAGTACTTC.

CDR3 loop: CASSPQGAFTDTQYF. DNA for the CDR3: TGTGCCAGCAGCCCACAGGGGGCCTTCACAGATACGCAGTATTTT. The V and J genes are TRBV6-1 and TRBJ2-3, with 9 bases that match TRBD1. The V segment lost 6 bases and the J segment 2 bases; nucleotides outside the gene matches: 6. The CDR3 is 15 residues long. CDR1 is MNHNS and CDR2 is SASEGT in the germline V gene.

The CDR3 region has the DNA TGCGCCAGCAGCTTGGCCGAGGCGGCAGGGATTCAGTACTTC. Encoded protein: CASSLAEAAGIQYF. The V gene is TRBV5-1, the J gene TRBJ2-4, with D perhaps TRBD1 (5 bases). This CDR3 comprises 14 residues. Germline CDR1 is SGHRS and CDR2 is YFSETQ. V lost 0 bases to trimming and J lost 10 bases, with 14 bases between them.

The V and J genes are TRBV14 and TRBJ2-2; no clear D gene. V lost 4 bases and J 4 bases, leaving 10 bases between the germline ends. Germline-derived CDR1 and CDR2 are SGHDN and FVKESK. This CDR3 is built from 14 residues. The CDR3 bases are TGTGCCAGCAGCCCCCAGGCCAGCACCGGGGAGCTGTTTTTT. It translates to CASSPQASTGELFF.

V gene TRBV10-2 combines with J gene TRBJ1-2, with 7 bases aligning to TRBD1. This CDR3 has 12 amino acids. The V gene's germline CDR1 is WSHSY and CDR2 SAAADI. V was pared by 8 bases and J by 7 bases, with 7 bases of the junction left unmatched. The CDR3 nucleotides read TGCGCCAGCTCAGGACAGGCGATTGGCTACACCTTC. Its translation is CASSGQAIGYTF.

The gene calls are TRBV7-6 and TRBJ2-3; 13 nucleotides line up with TRBD2. This CDR3 is 17 amino acids long. Germline trimming cut 5 bases from V and 5 bases from J; bases unmatched to any gene: 10. Germline V gene data show CDR1 as SGHVS and CDR2 as FNYEAQ. The CDR3 loop is CASSHGTSGKGIDTQYF. As DNA, the CDR3 is TGTGCCAGCAGCCACGGGACTAGCGGGAAGGGAATAGATACGCAGTATTTT.

The chain employs TRBV2 and TRBJ1-1; tentative D call: TRBD1 (5 bases). The V end lost 5 bases, the J end lost 3 bases, and 19 bases lay between the germline ends. Germline V gene lookup returns CDR1 SNHLY and CDR2 FYNNEI. There are 16 residues in the CDR3. The CDR3 sequence is CASSLGDFDWDTEAFF. The CDR3 nucleotides read TGTGCCAGCAGTCTAGGGGACTTTGATTGGGACACTGAAGCTTTCTTT.

The gene calls are TRBV4-1 and TRBJ1-2; D remains ambiguous. Trimming removed 2 bases at V and 0 bases at J, with 7 bases between. The CDR3 length is 14 residues. Germline-derived CDR1 and CDR2 are MGHRA and YSYEKL. CDR3 in DNA: TGCGCCAGCAGCCAACCGGGAACTAACTATGGCTACACCTTC. It encodes CASSQPGTNYGYTF.

The J gene is TRBJ1-2, the V gene TRBV5-1, with TRBD1 matching over 7 bases. The CDR3 has 14 amino acids. Germline assignment: CDR1 SGHRS and CDR2 YFSETQ. Trimming removed 6 bases from V and 5 bases from J; junction bases left unmatched: 10. The CDR3 DNA follows: TGCGCCAGCAAATCCGGGACAGAAAAATATGGCTACACCTTC. Protein product: CASKSGTEKYGYTF.

The chain combines TRBV10-2 with TRBJ2-1, with D perhaps matching TRBD1 (6 bases). Germline values: CDR1 WSHSY, CDR2 SAAADI. The CDR3 covers 14 residues. Trimming removed 8 bases at V and 3 bases at J, with 14 bases between. CDR3 in amino acids: CASSQGQNYNEQFF. In nucleotides, the CDR3 is TGCGCCAGCTCCCAAGGACAGAACTACAATGAGCAGTTCTTC.